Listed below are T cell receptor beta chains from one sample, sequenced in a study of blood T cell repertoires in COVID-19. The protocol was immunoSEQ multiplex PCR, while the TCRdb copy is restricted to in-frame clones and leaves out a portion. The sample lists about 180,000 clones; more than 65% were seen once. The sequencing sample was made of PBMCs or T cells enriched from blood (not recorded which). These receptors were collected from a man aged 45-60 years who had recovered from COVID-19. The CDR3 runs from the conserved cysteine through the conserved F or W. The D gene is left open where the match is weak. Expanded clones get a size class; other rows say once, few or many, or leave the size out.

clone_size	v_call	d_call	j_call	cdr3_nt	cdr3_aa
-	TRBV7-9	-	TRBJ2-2	TGTGCCAGCAGACTCCCCCGAGGCGGGGAGCTGTTTTTT	CASRLPRGGELFF
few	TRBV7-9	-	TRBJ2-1	TGTGCCAGCAGCTCATGGGCTGCGGGGCTAGACAATGAGCAGTTCTTC	CASSSWAAGLDNEQFF
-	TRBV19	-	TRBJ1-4	TGTGCCAGTAGTATGCGGGGGAAGAGTGAAAAACTGTTTTTT	CASSMRGKSEKLFF
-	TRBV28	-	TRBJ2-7	TGTGCCAGCAGTTTGTCCCGAAATAAGGGGAACGAGCAGTACTTC	CASSLSRNKGNEQYF
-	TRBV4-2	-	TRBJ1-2	TGTGCCAGCAGCCAAGTCGCTAGGATCGATGGCTACACCTTC	CASSQVARIDGYTF
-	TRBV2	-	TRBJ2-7	TGTGCCAGCAGAAAGCCCCCCTCTGAGCAGTACTTC	CASRKPPSEQYF
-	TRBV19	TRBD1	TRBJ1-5	TGTGCCAGTAGTATAAGTACACAGGGGAGACAGCCCCAGCATTTT	CASSISTQGRQPQHF
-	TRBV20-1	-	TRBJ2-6	TGCAGTGCTAGTCCGAGAGGAGGGAGATCTGGGGCCAACGTCCTGACTTTC	CSASPRGGRSGANVLTF
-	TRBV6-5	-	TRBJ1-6	TGTGCCAGCAGTTACGGCGGTTATAATTCACCCCTCCACTTT	CASSYGGYNSPLHF
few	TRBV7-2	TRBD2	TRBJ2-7	TGTGCCAGCAGCCGGACTCTAGCGGGGGGGTACGAGCAGTACTTC	CASSRTLAGGYEQYF
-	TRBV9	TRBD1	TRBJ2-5	TGTGCCAGCAGCGTAGGGACAGGCGGATTGGAGACCCAGTACTTC	CASSVGTGGLETQYF
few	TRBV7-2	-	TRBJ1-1	TGTGCCAGCAGCTCCCGCAGGGGAGGGTGGAACACTGAAGCTTTCTTT	CASSSRRGGWNTEAFF
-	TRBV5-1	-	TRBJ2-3	TGCGCCAGCAGCCGGGTCACAGATACGCAGTATTTT	CASSRVTDTQYF
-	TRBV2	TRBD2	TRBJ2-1	TGTGCCAGCAAGCCCCAGGTGGGCGGGGGGGCAGCCTACAATGAGCAGTTCTTC	CASKPQVGGGAAYNEQFF
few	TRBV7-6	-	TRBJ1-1	TGTGCCAGCAGCCAGGGGAACACTGAAGCTTTCTTT	CASSQGNTEAFF